A single sample is the source of the 11 T cell receptor beta chains below, sequenced in a study of cytomegalovirus exposure and HLA in healthy donors. The protocol was immunoSEQ multiplex PCR, while the TCRdb copy is restricted to in-frame clones and leaves out a portion. Found here are around 190,000 clones, approximately 85% of them singletons; the top ten hold roughly 1.6%. Sequences were obtained from PBMCs. Receptor source: a woman aged 18-29 years in good health and CMV-seronegative.

V is TRBV30 and J is TRBJ1-3; TRBD1 might be the D (5 bases). This CDR3 has 13 residues. Trimming stripped 7 bases from V and 3 bases from J, with 13 bases between. Germline V lookup: CDR1 GTSNPN, CDR2 SVGIG (reference sequence). Written as DNA, the CDR3 is TGTGCCTTGGAAGGGGATAGTGGAAACACCATATATTTT. It is translated as CALEGDSGNTIYF.

The J gene is TRBJ2-7, the V gene TRBV2; D is possibly TRBD2 (5 bases). The CDR3 extends over 16 amino acids. The germline V gene encodes CDR1 SNHLY and CDR2 FYNNEI. The V and J ends lost 0 bases and 0 bases respectively, with 12 bases between them. CDR3 region: CASSEAPLAPSYEQYF. The CDR3 region has the DNA TGTGCCAGCAGTGAAGCCCCGTTAGCGCCCTCCTACGAGCAGTACTTC. Looking up the rest from reference TRBV2 and TRBJ2-7 gives the full variable domain: EPEVTQTPSHQVTQMGQEVILRCVPISNHLYFYWYRQILGQKVEFLVSFYNNEISEKSEIFDDQFSVERPDGSNFTLKIRSTKLEDSAMYFCASSEAPLAPSYEQYFGPGTRLTVT.

The CDR3 DNA sequence: TGCGCCAGCAGCCCCGGGGGTCTAGGACGGGACGAGCAGTACTTC. Its protein is CASSPGGLGRDEQYF. The rearrangement uses TRBV5-1 and TRBJ2-7; D may be TRBD2 (6 bases). The CDR3 has 15 residues. Germline values: CDR1 SGHRS, CDR2 YFSETQ. V was clipped by 4 bases and J by 5 bases, with 19 bases between them.

The chain recombines TRBV7-9 with TRBJ1-2, with D perhaps TRBD1 (5 bases). From germline, CDR1 is SEHNR and CDR2 FQNEAQ (reference sequence). The V and J ends lost 3 bases and 7 bases respectively, with 9 bases between them. The length of the CDR3 is 12 residues. DNA of the CDR3: TGTGCCAGCAGCTTCCTTAGGGGTGGCTACACCTTC. Its protein product is CASSFLRGGYTF.

The V and J genes are TRBV4-2 and TRBJ1-2; D ambiguous. This CDR3 is built from 15 residues. The germline gives CDR1 LGHNA, CDR2 YNFKEQ. Trimming removed 1 base at V and 0 bases at J, with 9 bases between. CDR3 nucleotides: TGTGCCAGCAGCCAAGTGGCTGCCGCTAACTATGGCTACACCTTC. Amino acid sequence: CASSQVAAANYGYTF.

The J gene is TRBJ2-7, the V gene TRBV12-5; TRBD1 matches 8 bases. The germline V gene encodes CDR1 LGHNT and CDR2 FRNRAP. The CDR3 is made up of 16 amino acids. With V trimmed by 6 bases and J by 0 bases, 10 bases remained unmatched. CDR3 coding DNA: TGTGCTAGTGGGGGGATCGCAGGGGGCTCCTCCTACGAGCAGTACTTC. Its translation: CASGGIAGGSSYEQYF.

The genes are TRBV6-1 and TRBJ1-2; TRBD1 matches 7 bases. The CDR3 has 14 residues. The V segment lost 4 bases and the J segment 5 bases; nucleotides outside the gene matches: 7. CDR1 is MNHNS, CDR2 SASEGT, per germline. The CDR3 loop is CASSGGTEIYGYTF. In nucleotides, the CDR3 is TGTGCCAGCAGTGGCGGGACAGAGATTTATGGCTACACCTTC.

V gene TRBV6-5 combines with J gene TRBJ1-5; possibly TRBD1 for D (5 bases). This CDR3 is built from 13 residues. Germline CDR1 is MNHEY and CDR2 is SVGAGI. Trimming shortened V by 7 bases and J by 5 bases, and 12 bases separated the two germline ends. CDR3 sequence: CASTRSRDQPQHF. The DNA of the CDR3 is TGTGCCAGCACCAGGAGCAGGGATCAGCCCCAGCATTTT.

This chain joins TRBV7-8 and TRBJ2-7; a possible D gene is TRBD1 (6 bases). Trimming left V 3 bases short and J 9 bases short, with 18 bases between. The germline V gene has CDR1 SGHVS and CDR2 FQNEAQ. The CDR3 contains 14 residues. The CDR3, as DNA: TGTGCCAGCAGCTTGAACAGGGAGAGGCTCTTGCAGTACTTC. Its protein is CASSLNRERLLQYF.

This rearrangement joins TRBV10-3 to TRBJ1-2; the D gene is possibly TRBD1 (6 bases). Between the trimmed V and J ends, which lost 7 bases and 4 bases, there was a span of 19 bases. The V gene's germline CDR1 is ENHRY and CDR2 SYGVKD. CDR3 length: 15 amino acids. CDR3 in amino acids: CAIKGVGAASYGYTF. The CDR3 DNA sequence: TGTGCCATCAAGGGGGTAGGGGCAGCCAGCTATGGCTACACCTTC.

The chain joins TRBV11-2 to TRBJ1-1; the D is unclear. Trimming took 1 base from V and 5 from J, leaving 8 bases between them. The CDR3 has 13 amino acids. Per the germline V gene, CDR1 is SGHAT and CDR2 is FQNNGV. The CDR3 sequence is CASSLGHRTEAFF. The CDR3 DNA is TGTGCCAGCAGCTTAGGGCACAGAACTGAAGCTTTCTTT.